These 31 T cell receptor beta chains came from one sample sequenced in a study of graft-versus-host responses after intestinal transplantation. TCRdb's copy holds only in-frame clones and misses some; the assay was immunoSEQ multiplex PCR. Here the sample spans under 150,000 clones, approximately 95% being singletons. The antigens for these receptors are not known. Source: unstimulated CD8+ T cells sorted from spleen or lymph node cells, taken before intestinal transplant. The receptors stem from a human donor who received an intestinal transplant.

CDR3 sequence reads: CASSIRTENTGELFF. In nucleotides, the CDR3 is TGTGCCAGCAGCATAAGGACAGAAAACACCGGGGAGCTGTTTTTT. The chain employs TRBV7-9 and TRBJ2-2, with D maybe TRBD1 (6 bases). Germline lookup yields CDR1 SEHNR and CDR2 FQNEAQ (reference sequence). The CDR3 has 15 residues. V was clipped by 5 bases and J by 2 bases, with 12 bases between them.

The chain links TRBV10-1 to TRBJ2-1; 9 bases are shared with TRBD2. After removal of 2 bases from V and 0 bases from J, the junction contained 5 bases not matched to a gene. Per germline, CDR1 WNHNN and CDR2 SYGVQD (reference sequence). There are 17 residues in the CDR3. This CDR3 reads CASSESLAGTSYNEQFF. The CDR3 nucleotides are TGCGCCAGCAGTGAGAGTCTAGCGGGGACCTCCTACAATGAGCAGTTCTTC.

The rearrangement uses TRBV5-1 and TRBJ2-7; D is unresolved. This CDR3 is built from 13 residues. Germline CDR1 is SGHRS and CDR2 is YFSETQ. Trimming cost V 1 base and J 0 bases, with 5 bases left between them. CDR3 nucleotides: TGCGCCAGCAGCTTGCAGAGCTCCTACGAGCAGTACTTC. It is translated as CASSLQSSYEQYF.

The chain uses TRBV7-2 and TRBJ2-7; TRBD2 matches 12 bases. CDR3 length: 14 amino acids. V lost 6 bases to trimming and J lost 4 bases; unmatched junction nucleotides: 4. Germline V gives CDR1 SGHTA, CDR2 FQGNSA. The CDR3 loop reads CASRDLAGGYEQYF. Here the CDR3 DNA reads TGTGCCAGCAGGGATCTAGCGGGAGGGTACGAGCAGTACTTC.

CDR3 in amino acids: CASSIEGESYNEQFF. The CDR3 DNA reads as TGTGCCAGCAGCATCGAGGGGGAGTCCTACAATGAGCAGTTCTTC. The rearrangement joins TRBV9 to TRBJ2-1; maybe TRBD1 (6 bases). The V gene's germline CDR1 is SGDLS and CDR2 YYNGEE. This CDR3 has 15 amino acids. V gave up 4 bases and J gave up 1 base, with 12 bases separating them.

The V gene is TRBV4-1, the J gene TRBJ2-3; 9 nucleotides match TRBD2. V gave up 0 bases and J gave up 6 bases; unmatched junction bases: 19. In germline, CDR1 is MGHRA, CDR2 YSYEKL. The CDR3 runs 20 residues. The CDR3 DNA sequence: TGCGCCAGCAGCCAAGATATTTTACCTAGCGGGATGGTTGTGTCTGATACGCAGTATTTT. Its protein product is CASSQDILPSGMVVSDTQYF.

V and J are TRBV28 and TRBJ2-7; 7 positions match TRBD2. The J segment lost 3 bases and the V segment lost 6 bases, leaving 5 bases of the junction unmatched. This CDR3 spans 13 amino acids. The germline V gene has CDR1 MDHEN and CDR2 SYDVKM. The CDR3 DNA is TGTGCCAGCAGGGGTGGACTAGACTACGAGCAGTACTTC. It is translated as CASRGGLDYEQYF.

Regarding this clone: Other DNA sequences within the sample encode an identical CDR3. The chain is built from TRBV9 and TRBJ1-2; maybe TRBD1 (5 bases). Between the trimmed V and J ends, which lost 0 bases and 4 bases, there was a span of 10 bases. Germline CDR1 SGDLS, CDR2 YYNGEE. CDR3 length equals 14 residues. CDR3 bases: TGTGCCAGCAGCGTAGGGGGAGGGACCTATGGCTACACCTTC. Encoded protein: CASSVGGGTYGYTF.

The chain carries TRBV2 and TRBJ2-1; 9 bases line up with TRBD1. This CDR3 has 12 amino acids. The V gene's germline CDR1 is SNHLY and CDR2 FYNNEI. V lost 11 bases, J lost 6 bases, and 5 bases stayed unmatched. The chain's CDR3 is CAGTGLLNEQFF. In nucleotides, the CDR3 is TGTGCCGGGACAGGGTTGCTCAATGAGCAGTTCTTC.

The chain couples TRBV4-1 to TRBJ1-1; unclear D gene. V lost 6 bases, J lost 2 bases, and 7 bases lay in between. The CDR3 has 12 residues. The germline V gene encodes CDR1 MGHRA and CDR2 YSYEKL. The CDR3 region has the DNA TGCGCCAGCAGGGATACTAACACTGAAGCTTTCTTT. It specifies CASRDTNTEAFF.

The genes are TRBV5-4 and TRBJ1-2, with D unresolved. The CDR3 loop spans 12 amino acids. Trimming pared 0 bases from V and 8 bases from J, leaving 8 bases between. Looked up from germline, CDR1 is SGHNT and CDR2 is YYREEE (reference sequence). The CDR3 loop reads CASSLAEGGYTF. The DNA for the CDR3 is TGTGCCAGCAGCTTGGCGGAGGGCGGCTACACCTTC.

This sequence joins TRBV19 and TRBJ2-5; D may match TRBD1 or TRBD2 (6 bases each). Trimming shortened V by 6 bases and J by 1 base, and 18 bases separated the two germline ends. The CDR3 has 16 amino acids. Germline lookup yields CDR1 LNHDA and CDR2 SQIVND (reference sequence). The CDR3 reads CASRSLWGDTQETQYF. The CDR3 DNA is TGTGCCAGTAGATCTCTCTGGGGGGACACCCAAGAGACCCAGTACTTC.

This sequence joins TRBV13 and TRBJ2-7; 9 bases map to TRBD2. The CDR3 is 15 residues long. CDR1 and CDR2 (germline): PRHDT, FYEKMQ (reference sequence). After removal of 4 bases from V and 7 bases from J, the junction contained 11 bases not matched to a gene. The CDR3 here is CASSSGTSPLEEQYF. The DNA of the CDR3 is TGTGCCAGCAGCTCCGGGACTAGCCCCCTGGAGGAGCAGTACTTC.

This clone turned up a few times. V is TRBV7-9 and J is TRBJ2-2; D is uncertain. V was clipped by 5 bases and J by 2 bases, with 3 bases between them. Looked up from germline, CDR1 is SEHNR and CDR2 is FQNEAQ (reference sequence). The CDR3 consists of 12 residues. The CDR3 loop reads CASSRNTGELFF. CDR3 bases: TGTGCCAGCAGCCGAAACACCGGGGAGCTGTTTTTT.

The chain carries TRBV28 and TRBJ2-3, with D tentatively TRBD2 (5 bases). The length of the CDR3 is 15 residues. Germline CDR1 and CDR2: MDHEN and SYDVKM. The V end lost 3 bases, the J end lost 3 bases, and 13 bases lay between the germline ends. The CDR3, as DNA: TGTGCCAGCAGTTTGAGCTTACTAGGGACAGATACGCAGTATTTT. It specifies CASSLSLLGTDTQYF.

This chain connects TRBV10-1 to TRBJ2-3, with 10 bases lining up with TRBD2. V lost 3 bases, J lost 2 bases, and 5 bases stayed unmatched. CDR1 and CDR2 (germline): WNHNN, SYGVQD (reference sequence). This CDR3 comprises 16 residues. The chain's CDR3 is CASSEGLAAVTDTQYF. For the CDR3, the DNA is TGCGCCAGCAGTGAAGGACTAGCGGCAGTCACAGATACGCAGTATTTT.

This rearrangement joins TRBV28 to TRBJ1-3, with D unresolved. Germline V lookup: CDR1 MDHEN, CDR2 SYDVKM. The CDR3 is 14 residues long. V lost 2 bases and J lost 4, with 9 bases in between. The CDR3 loop is CASSLDQKGNTIYF. The CDR3 DNA reads as TGTGCCAGCAGTTTAGACCAAAAGGGAAACACCATATATTTT.

The gene calls are TRBV29-1 and TRBJ2-2; 7 bases fit TRBD1. This CDR3 comprises 15 residues. Germline trimming cut 4 bases from V and 0 bases from J; bases unmatched to any gene: 5. Germline-derived CDR1 and CDR2 are SQVTM and ANQGSEA. The CDR3 bases are TGCAGCGTTGGTCCTCAGGGGGCGAACACCGGGGAGCTGTTTTTT. This gives the protein CSVGPQGANTGELFF.

The chain combines TRBV14 with TRBJ2-7; D possibly corresponds to TRBD1 (5 bases). The CDR3 consists of 14 residues. Germline CDR1 and CDR2: SGHDN and FVKESK. With 4 bases removed from V and 1 base from J, the gap between germline ends came to 11 bases. CDR3 protein: CASSPSTGSYEQYF. CDR3 nucleotides: TGTGCCAGCAGCCCATCAACAGGATCCTACGAGCAGTACTTC.

This rearrangement joins TRBV27 to TRBJ1-5; no reliable D call. CDR3 length: 16 residues. Germline values: CDR1 MNHEY, CDR2 SMNVEV (reference sequence). Trimming shortened V by 0 bases and J by 4 bases, and 13 bases separated the two germline ends. Here the CDR3 reads CASSLSWGIGNQPQHF. In DNA form, the CDR3 reads TGTGCCAGCAGTTTATCTTGGGGAATAGGGAATCAGCCCCAGCATTTT.

The chain employs TRBV6-5 and TRBJ1-6; TRBD1 matches at 10 bases. V trimming: 0 bases; J trimming: 9 bases; junction bases outside the gene matches: 5. This CDR3 contains 16 residues. Germline CDR1 reads MNHEY; CDR2 reads SVGAGI. Here the CDR3 DNA reads TGTGCCAGCAGTTACTCGGAGACAGGGGGCAGTTCACCCCTCCACTTT. It is translated as CASSYSETGGSSPLHF.

The chain joins TRBV13 to TRBJ2-3; 11 bases are shared with TRBD2. The CDR3 sequence is 16 residues long. Germline assignment: CDR1 PRHDT and CDR2 FYEKMQ (reference sequence). V trimming: 4 bases; J trimming: 3 bases; junction bases outside the gene matches: 6. The CDR3 sequence is CASSSRLAGLTDTQYF. The CDR3 coding sequence is TGTGCCAGCAGCTCCCGACTAGCGGGATTAACAGATACGCAGTATTTT.

This chain connects TRBV5-1 to TRBJ1-1; weak D call: TRBD1 (5 bases). This CDR3 contains 12 residues. CDR1 SGHRS and CDR2 YFSETQ come from the germline V gene. V was pared by 6 bases and J by 11 bases, with 17 bases between. The CDR3 here is CASTLGGGEAFF. The CDR3 region has the DNA TGCGCCAGCACCCTGGGTGGGGGGGAGGCTTTCTTT.

The chain has TRBV4-2 and TRBJ1-2; D perhaps matches TRBD1 (6 bases). The CDR3 covers 14 residues. The germline V gene encodes CDR1 LGHNA and CDR2 YNFKEQ. Trimming took off 1 base at V and 6 bases at J, with 12 bases between the two ends. CDR3 in amino acids: CASSQVLTGDGYTF. CDR3 DNA: TGTGCCAGCAGCCAAGTTTTGACAGGTGATGGCTACACCTTC.

This rearrangement joins TRBV27 to TRBJ2-2, with 11 bases aligning to TRBD2. The CDR3 extends over 17 amino acids. In germline, CDR1 is MNHEY, CDR2 SMNVEV (reference sequence). V lost 4 bases to trimming and J lost 3 bases; unmatched junction nucleotides: 7. CDR3 sequence reads: CASSWDLAGGYTGELFF. CDR3 in DNA: TGTGCCAGCAGTTGGGATCTAGCGGGAGGTTACACCGGGGAGCTGTTTTTT.

V usage is TRBV28 and J usage is TRBJ2-7; 11 nucleotides match TRBD2. V gave up 5 bases and J gave up 3 bases; unmatched junction bases: 9. This CDR3 spans 16 amino acids. CDR1 is MDHEN, CDR2 SYDVKM, per germline. Here the CDR3 DNA reads TGTGCCAGCAGTCCCCTGGCTAGCGGGAGGATCTACGAGCAGTACTTC. Its protein product is CASSPLASGRIYEQYF. Looking up the rest from reference TRBV28 and TRBJ2-7 gives the full variable domain: DVKVTQSSRYLVKRTGEKVFLECVQDMDHENMFWYRQDPGLGLRLIYFSYDVKMKEKGDIPEGYSVSREKKERFSLILESASTNQTSMYLCASSPLASGRIYEQYFGPGTRLTVT.

V and J are TRBV7-9 and TRBJ2-7; tentative D call: TRBD2 (6 bases). Germline CDR1 reads SEHNR; CDR2 reads FQNEAQ (reference sequence). V lost 5 bases to trimming and J lost 7 bases, with 15 bases between them. This CDR3 contains 13 residues. CDR3 sequence: CASSETGGEEQYF. The CDR3 DNA is TGTGCCAGCAGCGAAACCGGGGGTGAGGAGCAGTACTTC.

The V and J genes are TRBV9 and TRBJ2-7; D remains unclear. The CDR3 sequence is 15 residues long. The V and J ends lost 4 bases and 2 bases respectively, with 16 bases between them. In germline, CDR1 is SGDLS, CDR2 YYNGEE. The CDR3 DNA reads TGTGCCAGCAGCCCCGGGCCAGGTTCCACCTACGAGCAGTACTTC. This encodes CASSPGPGSTYEQYF.

Notes on this clone: Other nucleotide sequences from this sample produce the same CDR3. The V and J genes are TRBV9 and TRBJ2-7, with a tentative D call TRBD2 (5 bases). Between the trimmed V and J ends, which lost 2 bases and 5 bases, there was a span of 11 bases. The CDR3 spans 13 residues. CDR1 and CDR2 from the germline V gene are SGDLS and YYNGEE. This CDR3 reads CASSVAEGHEQYF. The CDR3 coding sequence is TGTGCCAGCAGCGTCGCCGAGGGCCACGAGCAGTACTTC.

The rearrangement joins TRBV9 to TRBJ2-1; D unresolved. Germline V CDR1 and CDR2: SGDLS, YYNGEE. The CDR3 runs 12 residues. V gave up 0 bases and J gave up 12 bases, with 10 bases separating them. The CDR3 DNA reads TGTGCCAGCAGCGTAGCTGAGCATGGGCAGTTCTTC. Translated: CASSVAEHGQFF.

The chain couples TRBV7-9 to TRBJ1-3, with D perhaps TRBD1 (6 bases). Germline CDR1 SEHNR, CDR2 FQNEAQ (reference sequence). Trimming pared 2 bases from V and 4 bases from J, leaving 21 bases between. This CDR3 has 18 residues. The CDR3 DNA follows: TGTGCCAGCAGCTTATCCGCTCACTACAGGGAGGAAGGAAACACCATATATTTT. It codes for CASSLSAHYREEGNTIYF.